The 32 T cell receptor beta chains listed next were all sequenced from one sample in a study of blood T cell repertoires in COVID-19. Method: immunoSEQ multiplex PCR; TCRdb's copy keeps in-frame clones and lacks some. This sample has 200,000 to 300,000 clones, with around four fifths found just once. Sequenced input: peripheral blood. These TCRs come from an older woman with active or convalescent COVID-19.

The chain employs TRBV19 and TRBJ1-3, with TRBD1 as a possible D gene (6 bases). This CDR3 contains 15 residues. The ends were cut back, 8 bases at V and 1 base at J, with 15 bases in the middle. Per germline, CDR1 LNHDA and CDR2 SQIVND (reference sequence). The CDR3 nucleotides read TGTGCCAGTGGGGAATACAGGGCATCTGGAAACACCATATATTTT. Amino acids: CASGEYRASGNTIYF.

The chain couples TRBV18 to TRBJ2-3; D gene ambiguous. Trimming removed 3 bases at V and 5 bases at J, with 9 bases between. CDR1 KGHSH and CDR2 LQKENI come from the germline V gene. This CDR3 is built from 13 residues. CDR3 in amino acids: CASSPSQVDTQYF. CDR3 coding DNA: TGTGCCAGCTCACCGTCGCAGGTAGATACGCAGTATTTT.

This chain joins TRBV7-8 and TRBJ2-1, with D possibly TRBD2 on 5 matching bases. V was pared by 5 bases and J by 6 bases, with 20 bases between. CDR3 length: 16 residues. The germline gives CDR1 SGHVS, CDR2 FQNEAQ. The DNA of the CDR3 is TGTGCCAGCAGCCTTCGTTGGGCGGGCCGTGTCAATGAGCAGTTCTTC. Amino acid sequence: CASSLRWAGRVNEQFF.

This chain uses TRBV9 with TRBJ1-1; TRBD1 matches at 7 bases. V was pared by 2 bases and J by 4 bases, with 2 bases of the junction left unmatched. The germline CDR1 and CDR2 sequences are SGDLS and YYNGEE. The CDR3 is 13 residues long. The CDR3 nucleotides read TGTGCCAGCAGCGTTCAGGGGGGCACTGAAGCTTTCTTT. As protein: CASSVQGGTEAFF.

The chain couples TRBV7-6 to TRBJ2-2; D is possibly TRBD1 (5 bases). Germline values: CDR1 SGHVS, CDR2 FNYEAQ. This CDR3 has 15 amino acids. V was clipped by 4 bases and J by 5 bases, with 14 bases between them. This CDR3 is CASSSVLGVTGELFF. The DNA of the CDR3 is TGTGCCAGCAGCTCAGTCCTAGGGGTTACCGGGGAGCTGTTTTTT.

The chain joins TRBV10-3 to TRBJ2-7, with 8 bases matching TRBD2. V was clipped by 8 bases and J by 1 base; unmatched bases: 10. The CDR3 sequence is 15 residues long. Looked up from germline, CDR1 is ENHRY and CDR2 is SYGVKD. The CDR3 DNA sequence: TGTGCCATCGGGGCGTGGCCTAGCGGGTCCTACGAGCAGTACTTC. Its protein product is CAIGAWPSGSYEQYF.

CDR3 DNA: TGTGCCAGCAGCTTGGACGGACCGGGACAGGGGGCAAATGAGCAGTTCTTC. Amino acid sequence: CASSLDGPGQGANEQFF. The chain recombines TRBV5-5 with TRBJ2-1, with 12 bases aligning to TRBD1. The CDR3 has 17 amino acids. V lost 0 bases and J lost 7; bases outside the gene matches: 8. The V gene's germline CDR1 is SGHKS and CDR2 YYEKEE (reference sequence).

This clone appeared once. The rearrangement joins TRBV7-6 to TRBJ2-3; TRBD2 matches 11 bases. The CDR3 extends over 15 amino acids. The ends lost 8 bases at V and 6 bases at J; junction bases unmatched: 10. CDR1 SGHVS and CDR2 FNYEAQ come from the germline V gene. CDR3 bases: TGTGCCAGCGTCGGGCTAGCGGGGGGCCGGGATACGCAGTATTTT. Protein sequence: CASVGLAGGRDTQYF. The full variable domain, its missing parts supplied by reference TRBV7-6 and TRBJ2-3, is GAGVSQSPRYKVTKRGQDVALRCDPISGHVSLYWYRQALGQGPEFLTYFNYEAQQDKSGLPNDRFSAERPEGSISTLTIQRTEQRDSAMYRCASVGLAGGRDTQYFGPGTRLTVL.

The chain has TRBV11-3 and TRBJ2-1; 9 bases align to TRBD2. Germline V gene data show CDR1 as SGHNT and CDR2 as YENEEA. Trimming cost V 4 bases and J 10 bases; bases outside gene matches: 14. This CDR3 comprises 16 residues. The CDR3 sequence: CASSSSLVAGAVEQFF. For the CDR3, the DNA is TGTGCCAGCAGCTCCTCCTTGGTAGCGGGAGCAGTAGAGCAGTTCTTC.

The chain carries TRBV5-1 and TRBJ1-1; D is ambiguous. V was pared by 4 bases and J by 7 bases, with 14 bases between. Germline CDR1 reads SGHRS; CDR2 reads YFSETQ. The CDR3 consists of 13 residues. CDR3: CASSPALRSEAFF. The CDR3 nucleotides are TGCGCCAGCAGCCCTGCACTTCGTAGTGAAGCTTTCTTT.

The CDR3 is CASSLGQGSNTGELFF. The CDR3 coding sequence is TGTGCCAGCAGCTTAGGTCAGGGGTCGAACACCGGGGAGCTGTTTTTT. This chain uses TRBV11-2 with TRBJ2-2; the D gene is possibly TRBD1 (6 bases). Germline lookup yields CDR1 SGHAT and CDR2 FQNNGV. V lost 1 base and J 0 bases, leaving 9 bases between the germline ends. The length of the CDR3 is 16 residues.

The chain joins TRBV6-6 to TRBJ2-3, with TRBD2 matching 8 bases. The CDR3 runs to 14 residues. Looked up from germline, CDR1 is MNHNY and CDR2 is SVGAGI (reference sequence). J was trimmed by 0 bases and V by 6 bases; bases with no gene match: 2. CDR3 loop: CASRIAGSTDTQYF. The CDR3 nucleotides are TGTGCCAGCAGAATAGCGGGGAGCACAGATACGCAGTATTTT.

The chain carries TRBV28 and TRBJ2-7; perhaps TRBD1 as D (5 bases). Per germline, CDR1 MDHEN and CDR2 SYDVKM. Trimming shortened V by 5 bases and J by 4 bases, and 6 bases separated the two germline ends. This CDR3 contains 11 residues. CDR3 coding DNA: TGTGCCAGCAGTGCAGGGTACGAGCAGTACGTC. Its translation is CASSAGYEQYV.

The chain combines TRBV19 with TRBJ2-2; possibly TRBD2 for D (6 bases). Trimming took 4 bases from V and 0 from J, leaving 9 bases between them. The CDR3 is 15 amino acids. Germline V CDR1 and CDR2: LNHDA, SQIVND (reference sequence). For the CDR3, the DNA is TGTGCCAGTAGTAGGCTAGCGACGAACACCGGGGAGCTGTTTTTT. It specifies CASSRLATNTGELFF.

The genes are TRBV4-1 and TRBJ1-1; D perhaps matches TRBD1 (5 bases). V shed 1 base and J shed 2 bases, with 8 bases lying between them. Germline values: CDR1 MGHRA, CDR2 YSYEKL. The CDR3 covers 14 residues. CDR3 in DNA: TGCGCCAGCAGCCAAGCTAGGGGTAACACTGAAGCTTTCTTT. It yields the protein CASSQARGNTEAFF.

Details on this clone: Other DNA sequences of this sample code for an identical CDR3. The chain employs TRBV11-1 and TRBJ2-2; D remains ambiguous. This CDR3 contains 13 residues. The germline gives CDR1 SGHAT, CDR2 FQDESV (reference sequence). V was pared by 3 bases and J by 5 bases, with 7 bases between. CDR3 residues: CASSLLRTGELFF. DNA of the CDR3: TGTGCCAGCAGCTTGTTGAGGACCGGGGAGCTGTTTTTT.

This clone was detected once. The chain employs TRBV6-6 and TRBJ2-1, with 10 positions matching TRBD2. V trimming: 6 bases; J trimming: 6 bases; junction bases outside the gene matches: 8. The CDR3 consists of 15 residues. Germline V gene sequence: CDR1 MNHNY, CDR2 SVGAGI (reference sequence). The CDR3 bases are TGTGCCAGCAGCCCTAGCGGGGGTCTGGGCAATGAGCAGTTCTTC. Protein sequence: CASSPSGGLGNEQFF.

V gene TRBV6-5 combines with J gene TRBJ2-7; TRBD1 aligns across 7 bases. V dropped 7 bases and J dropped 3; count of bases not matched to a gene: 6. Germline V gives CDR1 MNHEY, CDR2 SVGAGI. This CDR3 has 13 amino acids. The CDR3 DNA sequence: TGTGCCAGCATCGGGACAGCTAACTACGAGCAGTACGTC. Translation: CASIGTANYEQYV.

Only one count was recorded for this clone. V is TRBV24-1 and J is TRBJ2-3, with TRBD2 matching 7 bases. Germline-derived CDR1 and CDR2 are KGHDR and SFDVKD. The ends lost 7 bases at V and 4 bases at J; junction bases unmatched: 7. The CDR3 covers 14 residues. The CDR3 DNA is TGTGCCACCAGCCGGACTAGTTTTGCAGATACGCAGTATTTT. It encodes CATSRTSFADTQYF.

The chain combines TRBV3-1 (or the pseudogene TRBV3-2) with TRBJ2-3; possible D gene TRBD2, 6 bases. V lost 0 bases and J lost 7, with 14 bases in between. This CDR3 contains 15 residues. Germline V gene sequence: CDR1 LGHDT, CDR2 YNNKEL (reference sequence). CDR3 in DNA: TGTGCCAGCAGCCAAGACTGGGGGGAAGAGAATACGCAGTATTTT. This encodes CASSQDWGEENTQYF.

The chain carries TRBV21-1 and TRBJ2-7; TRBD2, the table's D call, lacks a check against the DNA. TRBV21-1 is described as a pseudogene. The CDR3 is 16 amino acids. The CDR3 loop reads CASSNLGLGTSYEQYV. The CDR3 region has the DNA TGTGCCAGCAGCAATCTCGGACTAGGGACCTCCTACGAGCAGTACGTC.

The rearrangement joins TRBV5-1 to TRBJ1-4; 8 bases map to TRBD1. From germline, CDR1 is SGHRS and CDR2 YFSETQ. The CDR3 loop spans 15 amino acids. J gave up 3 bases and V 4 bases, and 5 bases lay outside the gene matches. CDR3 DNA: TGCGCCAGCAGCCCCCAGACAGGGGCTAATGAAAAACTGTTTTTT. Translation gives CASSPQTGANEKLFF. The full variable domain, in which reference TRBV5-1 and TRBJ1-4 provide the parts outside the CDR3, is KAGVTQTPRYLIKTRGQQVTLSCSPISGHRSVSWYQQTPGQGLQFLFEYFSETQRNKGNFPGRFSGRQFSNSRSEMNVSTLELGDSALYLCASSPQTGANEKLFFGSGTQLSVL.

This chain links TRBV10-3 with TRBJ2-7; TRBD2 might be the D (5 bases). The germline V gene encodes CDR1 ENHRY and CDR2 SYGVKD. V was cut by 8 bases and J by 2 bases, with 7 bases left in between. The CDR3 loop spans 11 amino acids. CDR3 in DNA: TGTGCCATCGTCGGGGCCTACGAGCAGTACGTC. Residues: CAIVGAYEQYV.

The chain uses TRBV29-1 and TRBJ2-1; 7 bases line up with TRBD2. Germline-derived CDR1 and CDR2 are SQVTM and ANQGSEA. CDR3 length: 14 amino acids. The junction had 7 bases not matched to a gene; V was cut back by 7 bases and J by 1 base. CDR3 in DNA: TGCAGCGGCCAGGAGCGGGGTTCCTACAATGAGCAGTTCTTC. Translated: CSGQERGSYNEQFF.

V and J are TRBV19 and TRBJ1-2; weak D call: TRBD1 (6 bases). This CDR3 has 13 residues. Between the trimmed V and J ends, which lost 7 bases and 4 bases, there was a span of 13 bases. Germline CDR1 and CDR2: LNHDA and SQIVND (reference sequence). CDR3 sequence: CASNQGNFYGYTF. The CDR3 DNA reads TGTGCCAGTAATCAGGGGAACTTCTATGGCTACACCTTC.

V gene TRBV5-1 combines with J gene TRBJ1-2; no reliable D call. V lost 1 base and J lost 0, with 10 bases in between. Germline V gene lookup returns CDR1 SGHRS and CDR2 YFSETQ. CDR3 length equals 15 residues. DNA of the CDR3: TGCGCCAGCAGCTTGCTGATGTCTACTAACTATGGCTACACCTTC. The encoded protein is CASSLLMSTNYGYTF.

The chain employs TRBV7-8 and TRBJ2-5; a possible D gene is TRBD2 (6 bases). Germline V CDR1 and CDR2: SGHVS, FQNEAQ. The CDR3 has 15 residues. With 0 bases removed from V and 6 bases from J, the gap between germline ends came to 14 bases. The CDR3 is CASSLAWLALKTQYF. CDR3 bases: TGTGCCAGCAGCTTAGCGTGGCTAGCGCTAAAGACCCAGTACTTC.

This chain joins TRBV4-1 and TRBJ2-7, with D possibly being TRBD2 (6 bases). V lost 4 bases and J lost 3, with 19 bases in between. CDR1 is MGHRA and CDR2 is YSYEKL in the germline V gene. CDR3 length: 16 residues. The CDR3 protein is CASSRLASPEGYEQYF. The CDR3 DNA follows: TGCGCCAGCAGCCGTCTAGCGTCCCCCGAGGGCTACGAGCAGTACTTC.

The chain employs TRBV2 and TRBJ2-3, with 7 bases lining up with TRBD1. The germline gives CDR1 SNHLY, CDR2 FYNNEI. The V gene end was trimmed by 6 bases and the J gene end by 0 bases; junction bases not matched to a gene: 3. There are 14 residues in the CDR3. For the CDR3, the DNA is TGTGCCAGCAGGGAGACAGGGAGCACAGATACGCAGTATTTT. Protein: CASRETGSTDTQYF. Drawing the rest from reference TRBV2 and TRBJ2-3, the complete variable domain is EPEVTQTPSHQVTQMGQEVILRCVPISNHLYFYWYRQILGQKVEFLVSFYNNEISEKSEIFDDQFSVERPDGSNFTLKIRSTKLEDSAMYFCASRETGSTDTQYFGPGTRLTVL.

The chain is built from TRBV4-1 and TRBJ1-2, with D unclear. V dropped 5 bases and J dropped 8 bases, with 15 bases sitting between them. CDR3 size: 13 residues. Germline V gene data show CDR1 as MGHRA and CDR2 as YSYEKL. The CDR3: CASSETNLLGYTF. The DNA of the CDR3 is TGCGCCAGCAGCGAAACAAACCTCCTCGGCTACACCTTC.

The chain employs TRBV6-5 and TRBJ1-2; TRBD1 aligns across 7 bases. The junction had 4 bases not matched to a gene; V was cut back by 6 bases and J by 0 bases. CDR3 length: 14 amino acids. In germline, CDR1 is MNHEY, CDR2 SVGAGI. The DNA of the CDR3 is TGTGCCAGCAGGGAGACAGGGTCTAACTATGGCTACACCTTC. It is translated as CASRETGSNYGYTF.

The chain is built from TRBV5-4 and TRBJ2-7; 8 bases agree with TRBD2. Trimming took 4 bases from V and 2 from J; bases not matched to a gene: 8. This CDR3 spans 15 amino acids. Germline V gene sequence: CDR1 SGHNT, CDR2 YYREEE (reference sequence). The CDR3 DNA reads TGTGCCAGCAGCCGTTGGAGCGGGAGCACCTACGAGCAGTACTTC. It codes for CASSRWSGSTYEQYF.